What follows are 19 T cell receptor beta chains derived from one specimen sequenced in a study of blood T cell repertoires in COVID-19 (dated by TCRdb to 2018 to 2021). The library came from the immunoSEQ multiplex PCR assay. TCRdb's version of the immuneACCESS table is confined to in-frame rearrangements and falls short of the full clone set. An unresolved V gene accounts for under half of the shortfall where checked; the remainder is of unknown origin. The sample table shows 140,000 to 150,000 clones, and 75% to 85% are seen once. Under 15% of the sample is held by the ten biggest clonotypes. What was sequenced was peripheral blood. The source of these receptors is a man aged 60 to 75 with active or convalescent COVID-19.

The CDR3 region has the DNA TGTGCCAGCAGCTTTCGACTAGGGAGATTCCAAGAGACCCAGTACTTC. This gives the protein CASSFRLGRFQETQYF. The gene calls are TRBV13 and TRBJ2-5; TRBD2 might be the D (6 bases). Trimming pared 3 bases from V and 1 base from J, leaving 15 bases between. Germline V gives CDR1 PRHDT, CDR2 FYEKMQ (reference sequence). The CDR3 contains 16 residues.

The chain employs TRBV5-1 and TRBJ1-2; perhaps TRBD1 as D (5 bases). Germline-derived CDR1 and CDR2 are SGHRS and YFSETQ. The CDR3 consists of 13 residues. Trimming shortened V by 0 bases and J by 4 bases, and 7 bases separated the two germline ends. The CDR3 is CASSLERGYGYTF. The CDR3, as DNA: TGCGCCAGCAGCTTGGAAAGGGGCTATGGCTACACCTTC.

CDR3 coding DNA: TGTGCCAGCAGTGGGGGGGTACGTGGCAACGAGCAGTACTTC. Amino acid sequence: CASSGGVRGNEQYF. The rearrangement links TRBV27 to TRBJ2-7, with 7 bases identical to TRBD2. V gave up 5 bases and J gave up 5 bases; unmatched junction bases: 9. This CDR3 spans 14 amino acids. Germline loops: CDR1 MNHEY, CDR2 SMNVEV (reference sequence).

V and J are TRBV5-1 and TRBJ2-1, with TRBD2 identical over 10 bases. The germline V gene has CDR1 SGHRS and CDR2 YFSETQ. V shed 3 bases, J shed 5 bases, and the junction held 11 bases outside the gene matches. This CDR3 has 17 residues. Written as DNA, the CDR3 is TGCGCCAGCAGCTCCCCGAAAACTAGCGGGAATAACAATGAGCAGTTCTTC. Amino acids: CASSSPKTSGNNNEQFF.

This clone was observed a single time. J is TRBJ1-1 and V is TRBV6-2 or TRBV6-3, with 8 positions matching TRBD1. Germline assignment: CDR1 MNHEY and CDR2 SVGEGT. The CDR3 is made up of 15 amino acids. Trimming removed 2 bases from V and 1 base from J; junction bases left unmatched: 3. Here the CDR3 reads CASSYQGQANTEAFF. The CDR3, as DNA: TGTGCCAGCAGTTACCAGGGACAGGCGAACACTGAAGCTTTCTTT.

The V call is TRBV5-4, the J call TRBJ2-7, with 10 positions matching TRBD1. Germline assignment: CDR1 SGHNT and CDR2 YYREEE (reference sequence). The CDR3 runs 15 residues. V lost 4 bases and J lost 4; bases outside the gene matches: 8. The CDR3 DNA reads TGTGCCAGCAGCCCGGGGACAGGGGATTGGTACGAGCAGTACTTC. Its translation is CASSPGTGDWYEQYF.

The rearrangement joins TRBV18 to TRBJ1-5; D is possibly TRBD1 (5 bases). Germline CDR1 reads KGHSH; CDR2 reads LQKENI. The length of the CDR3 is 15 residues. The ends were cut back, 2 bases at V and 3 bases at J, with 11 bases in the middle. The CDR3 coding sequence is TGTGCCAGCTCACCAGACCGACAGAACAATCAGCCCCAGCATTTT. Protein product: CASSPDRQNNQPQHF.

This clone came up a few times. The rearrangement joins TRBV19 to TRBJ1-2; no reliable D call. V lost 3 bases, J lost 4 bases, and 12 bases lay in between. This CDR3 has 14 amino acids. The germline CDR1 and CDR2 sequences are LNHDA and SQIVND (reference sequence). DNA for the CDR3: TGTGCCAGTAGTATGGGAGGTGGAAGCTATGGCTACACCTTC. It is translated as CASSMGGGSYGYTF.

This clone was recorded once. The rearrangement joins TRBV5-1 to TRBJ2-2; the match to TRBD1 covers 7 bases. V was pared by 5 bases and J by 0 bases, with 4 bases of the junction left unmatched. Germline CDR1 reads SGHRS; CDR2 reads YFSETQ. The CDR3 is made up of 15 amino acids. CDR3 DNA sequence: TGCGCCAGCAGAACCGGGACAGCGAACACCGGGGAGCTGTTTTTT. Its protein product is CASRTGTANTGELFF.

The V and J genes are TRBV2 and TRBJ2-5, with D uncertain. The CDR3 is made up of 11 amino acids. The V end was cut by 8 bases, the J end by 3 bases, with 7 bases between. Germline CDR1 SNHLY, CDR2 FYNNEI. Here the CDR3 DNA reads TGTGCCAGCGCTAGTGAAGAGACCCAGTACTTC. Its protein is CASASEETQYF. The whole variable domain, filled in from reference TRBV2 and TRBJ2-5, reads EPEVTQTPSHQVTQMGQEVILRCVPISNHLYFYWYRQILGQKVEFLVSFYNNEISEKSEIFDDQFSVERPDGSNFTLKIRSTKLEDSAMYFCASASEETQYFGPGTRLLVL.

The chain carries TRBV19 and TRBJ2-1; 10 bases fit TRBD2. J was trimmed by 0 bases and V by 6 bases; bases with no gene match: 5. The germline CDR1 and CDR2 sequences are LNHDA and SQIVND (reference sequence). The CDR3 runs to 16 residues. CDR3 protein: CASRLAGAFSYNEQFF. As DNA, the CDR3 is TGTGCCAGTAGGCTAGCGGGAGCTTTCTCCTACAATGAGCAGTTCTTC.

This chain uses TRBV29-1 with TRBJ2-7; D perhaps matches TRBD2 (5 bases). The length of the CDR3 is 13 residues. V lost 4 bases, J lost 3 bases, and 13 bases lay in between. Germline CDR1 is SQVTM and CDR2 is ANQGSEA. CDR3 in amino acids: CSVARERIYEQYF. CDR3 in DNA: TGCAGCGTTGCGAGGGAACGAATCTACGAGCAGTACTTC.

The rearrangement joins TRBV5-1 to TRBJ2-5; D gene uncertain. Trimming removed 0 bases from V and 1 base from J, with 7 bases in between. From germline, CDR1 is SGHRS and CDR2 YFSETQ. This CDR3 comprises 14 residues. The CDR3 here is CASSLAVSQETQYF. The CDR3 DNA reads as TGCGCCAGCAGCTTGGCGGTTTCCCAAGAGACCCAGTACTTC.

The V and J genes are TRBV5-5 and TRBJ2-5; 9 bases map to TRBD1. Per germline, CDR1 SGHKS and CDR2 YYEKEE (reference sequence). This CDR3 has 15 residues. The V and J ends lost 3 bases and 3 bases, in that order; junction bases with no gene match: 6. The chain's CDR3 is CASSSMTGGKETQYF. The CDR3 region has the DNA TGTGCCAGCAGCTCCATGACAGGGGGTAAAGAGACCCAGTACTTC.

The CDR3 DNA sequence: TGTGCCAGCAGCTCCCTTACAGGGGCCAACATTCAGTACTTC. As protein: CASSSLTGANIQYF. The chain uses TRBV5-8 and TRBJ2-4; 7 bases agree with TRBD1. The germline CDR1 and CDR2 sequences are SGHTS and YDEGEE. The V segment lost 3 bases and the J segment 7 bases; nucleotides outside the gene matches: 7. This CDR3 region has 14 residues.

This chain links TRBV3-1 (or the pseudogene TRBV3-2) with TRBJ2-1; TRBD2 matches 7 bases. The CDR3 runs to 14 residues. The germline V gene encodes CDR1 LGHDT and CDR2 YNNKEL (reference sequence). V lost 4 bases, J lost 3 bases, and 3 bases stayed unmatched. CDR3 coding DNA: TGTGCCAGCAGCCTAGCGGGCCGCTACAATGAGCAGTTCTTC. The encoded protein is CASSLAGRYNEQFF.

J is TRBJ2-1 and V is TRBV27; 8 bases match TRBD2. Germline V lookup: CDR1 MNHEY, CDR2 SMNVEV (reference sequence). CDR3 length: 15 residues. Trimming removed 6 bases from V and 0 bases from J; junction bases left unmatched: 4. Written as DNA, the CDR3 is TGTGCCAGCAGCCCCAGCGGGAGCTCCTACAATGAGCAGTTCTTC. It specifies CASSPSGSSYNEQFF.

The chain carries TRBV11-3 and TRBJ2-5, with a weak D call TRBD1 (6 bases). The V end was cut by 2 bases, the J end by 5 bases, with 15 bases between. Germline CDR1 is SGHNT and CDR2 is YENEEA. This CDR3 region has 15 residues. This chain's CDR3 is CASSLNGGRVETQYF. The DNA of the CDR3 is TGTGCCAGCAGCTTAAATGGGGGCCGTGTCGAGACCCAGTACTTC.

V and J are TRBV24-1 and TRBJ2-7, with D possibly being TRBD2 (6 bases). The V gene lost 5 bases and the J gene lost 7 bases, with 20 bases spanning the gap. This CDR3 region has 15 residues. CDR1 KGHDR and CDR2 SFDVKD come from the germline V gene. CDR3 sequence: CATSGSSPSAGEQYF. DNA of the CDR3: TGTGCCACCAGTGGAAGTTCCCCTAGCGCGGGGGAGCAGTACTTC.